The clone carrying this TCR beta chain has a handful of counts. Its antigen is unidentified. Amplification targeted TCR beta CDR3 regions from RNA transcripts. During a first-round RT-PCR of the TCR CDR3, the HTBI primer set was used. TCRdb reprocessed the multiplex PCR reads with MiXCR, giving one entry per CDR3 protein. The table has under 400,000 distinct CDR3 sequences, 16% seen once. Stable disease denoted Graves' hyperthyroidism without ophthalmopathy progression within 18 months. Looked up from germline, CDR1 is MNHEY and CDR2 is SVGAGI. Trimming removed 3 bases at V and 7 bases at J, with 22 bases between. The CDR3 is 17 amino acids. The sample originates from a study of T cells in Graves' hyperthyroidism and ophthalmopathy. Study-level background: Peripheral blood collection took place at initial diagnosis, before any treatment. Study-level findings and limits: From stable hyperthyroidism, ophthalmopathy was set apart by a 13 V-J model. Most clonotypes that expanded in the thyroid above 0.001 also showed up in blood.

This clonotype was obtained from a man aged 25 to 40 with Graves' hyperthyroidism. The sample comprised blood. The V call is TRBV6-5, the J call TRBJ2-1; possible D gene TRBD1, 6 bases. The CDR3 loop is CASSYNSGTLPGNEQFF. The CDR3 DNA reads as TGTGCCAGCAGTTATAACTCCGGGACACTCCCTGGGAATGAGCAGTTCTTC.